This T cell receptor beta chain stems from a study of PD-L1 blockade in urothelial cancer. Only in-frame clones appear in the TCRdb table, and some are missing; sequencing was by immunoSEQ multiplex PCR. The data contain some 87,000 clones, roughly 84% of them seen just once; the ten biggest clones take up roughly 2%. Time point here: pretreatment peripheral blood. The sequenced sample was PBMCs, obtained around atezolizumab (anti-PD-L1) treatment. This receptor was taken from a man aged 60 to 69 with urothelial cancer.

CDR3 loop: CASSLEEQGAVGYTF. In DNA, the CDR3 is TGTGCCAGCAGCTTGGAGGAACAGGGGGCGGTCGGCTACACCTTC. The gene calls are TRBV5-4 and TRBJ1-2; 9 nucleotides line up with TRBD1. CDR1 SGHNT and CDR2 YYREEE come from the germline V gene (reference sequence). V gave up 0 bases and J gave up 8 bases; unmatched junction bases: 8. The CDR3 has 15 amino acids.